These 27 T cell receptor beta chains share one sample of origin, sequenced in a study of cytomegalovirus exposure and HLA in healthy donors (dated by TCRdb to about 2017). The library came from the immunoSEQ multiplex PCR assay. For the multiplex PCR, a mixture combining 60 forward primers for TCR Vbeta segments and 13 reverse primers for TCR Jbeta segments was used. The table was pulled from immuneACCESS by TCRdb, which kept in-frame rearrangements only. Such tables lose some clones; where checked, under half of the loss comes from unresolved V genes, and the rest has no known cause. The sample table lists some 100,000 clones, about 80% of them with a count of one. The biggest ten clones account for roughly 4% of the sample. Sequences were obtained from PBMCs. These receptors originate from a female donor in good health and CMV-seropositive.

In its sample, this clone was seen once. The rearrangement uses TRBV20-1 and TRBJ2-3; tentative D call: TRBD2 (5 bases). The CDR3 loop spans 10 amino acids. Trimming took 7 bases from V and 6 from J, leaving 8 bases between them. Germline V gives CDR1 DFQATT, CDR2 SNEGSKA (reference sequence). The CDR3 sequence: CSVPGDTQYF. CDR3 sequence (DNA): TGCAGTGTTCCGGGGGATACGCAGTATTTT.

This chain links TRBV10-3 with TRBJ2-3; 10 nucleotides line up with TRBD2. The CDR3 is 16 residues long. Trimming removed 4 bases from V and 1 base from J; junction bases left unmatched: 5. Germline CDR1 and CDR2: ENHRY and SYGVKD. CDR3 residues: CAISGGGTSGTDTQYF. CDR3 in DNA: TGTGCCATCAGTGGGGGGGGGACTAGCGGCACAGATACGCAGTATTTT.

The chain recombines TRBV11-2 with TRBJ1-4, with TRBD1 matching 7 bases. V lost 2 bases and J lost 8; bases outside the gene matches: 8. CDR3 size: 15 residues. The germline CDR1 and CDR2 sequences are SGHAT and FQNNGV. This chain's CDR3 is CASSLRQGAREKLFF. The CDR3 nucleotides are TGTGCCAGCAGCTTAAGACAGGGTGCGAGGGAAAAACTGTTTTTT.

This rearrangement joins TRBV10-1 to TRBJ2-2; maybe TRBD2 (6 bases). The CDR3 totals 12 residues. The ends were cut back, 6 bases at V and 6 bases at J, with 8 bases in the middle. The germline gives CDR1 WNHNN, CDR2 SYGVQD (reference sequence). The CDR3 here is CASRASAGELFF. The DNA of the CDR3 is TGCGCCAGCAGGGCTAGCGCCGGGGAGCTGTTTTTT.

The chain links TRBV5-4 to TRBJ1-2; the match to TRBD1 covers 7 bases. Germline CDR1 and CDR2: SGHNT and YYREEE (reference sequence). The J segment lost 9 bases and the V segment lost 4 bases, leaving 9 bases of the junction unmatched. The CDR3 has 13 amino acids. CDR3 amino acids: CASSIQGEGSYTF. DNA for the CDR3: TGTGCCAGCAGCATCCAGGGGGAAGGGAGCTACACCTTC.

The chain has TRBV9 and TRBJ2-3; 10 bases are shared with TRBD2. Germline lookup yields CDR1 SGDLS and CDR2 YYNGEE. Trimming took 3 bases from V and 4 from J; bases not matched to a gene: 8. The CDR3 totals 16 residues. This CDR3 is CASSATLAGVADTQYF. The CDR3 DNA sequence: TGTGCCAGCAGCGCTACCCTAGCGGGGGTGGCAGATACGCAGTATTTT.

The chain combines TRBV4-3 with TRBJ2-1; 10 bases line up with TRBD2. This CDR3 has 17 residues. V shed 2 bases and J 1 base; nucleotides not matched to a gene: 5. CDR1 is LGHNA and CDR2 is YSLEER in the germline V gene. CDR3 DNA sequence: TGCGCCAGCAGCCAATTAAGCGGGGGGGATTCCTACAATGAGCAGTTCTTC. It encodes CASSQLSGGDSYNEQFF.

The gene calls are TRBV5-1 and TRBJ1-2; 7 bases are a match to TRBD1. V lost 0 bases, J lost 8 bases, and 7 bases stayed unmatched. Germline loops: CDR1 SGHRS, CDR2 YFSETQ. The CDR3 is 14 residues long. The CDR3 DNA reads as TGCGCCAGCAGCTTGGGACAGGGTAATCCCGGCTACACCTTC. This sequence encodes CASSLGQGNPGYTF.

The chain carries TRBV5-1 and TRBJ2-7; 10 nucleotides agree with TRBD2. Germline values: CDR1 SGHRS, CDR2 YFSETQ. Trimming removed 0 bases from V and 5 bases from J; junction bases left unmatched: 5. This CDR3 is built from 15 residues. The CDR3 loop is CASSLVTSGPDEQYF. The CDR3 DNA follows: TGCGCCAGCAGCTTGGTGACTAGCGGGCCCGACGAGCAGTACTTC.

This clone was observed a few times. The V gene is TRBV7-6, the J gene TRBJ1-1; a possible D gene is TRBD1 (5 bases). The V gene lost 5 bases and the J gene lost 0 bases, with 10 bases spanning the gap. This CDR3 has 14 residues. Germline CDR1 reads SGHVS; CDR2 reads FNYEAQ. Written as DNA, the CDR3 is TGTGCCAGCAGCCCCCGGGGGGTGAACACTGAAGCTTTCTTT. This translates into CASSPRGVNTEAFF.

This clone has only one observation. The chain has TRBV7-8 and TRBJ2-2; 7 bases line up with TRBD1. The J segment lost 6 bases and the V segment lost 6 bases, leaving 4 bases of the junction unmatched. Germline CDR1 is SGHVS and CDR2 is FQNEAQ. CDR3 length: 13 amino acids. The CDR3 here is CASRNRGAGELFF. The DNA of the CDR3 is TGTGCCAGCAGGAACAGGGGCGCCGGGGAGCTGTTTTTT.

In its sample, this clone was seen once. J is TRBJ2-3 and V is TRBV27, with TRBD1 matching 8 bases. Per germline, CDR1 MNHEY and CDR2 SMNVEV (reference sequence). CDR3 size: 17 residues. V lost 3 bases to trimming and J lost 6 bases; unmatched junction nucleotides: 14. The CDR3 sequence: CASSLGGQGTGWDTQYF. Here the CDR3 DNA reads TGTGCCAGCAGTTTGGGTGGACAGGGAACCGGTTGGGATACGCAGTATTTT.

Here the CDR3 DNA reads TGTGCCAGCAATCGACTAGCGGGGGGGAATGAGCAGTTCTTC. Translating gives CASNRLAGGNEQFF. This chain links TRBV2 with TRBJ2-1; 14 bases line up with TRBD2. The V segment lost 7 bases and the J segment 7 bases; nucleotides outside the gene matches: 3. Germline values: CDR1 SNHLY, CDR2 FYNNEI. The CDR3 totals 14 residues. Supplemented by reference TRBV2 and TRBJ2-1, the full variable domain reads EPEVTQTPSHQVTQMGQEVILRCVPISNHLYFYWYRQILGQKVEFLVSFYNNEISEKSEIFDDQFSVERPDGSNFTLKIRSTKLEDSAMYFCASNRLAGGNEQFFGPGTRLTVL.

The genes are TRBV2 and TRBJ2-4; 9 nucleotides agree with TRBD2. Trimming took 6 bases from V and 0 from J; bases not matched to a gene: 12. In germline, CDR1 is SNHLY, CDR2 FYNNEI. The CDR3 contains 18 residues. As DNA, the CDR3 is TGTGCCAGCAGGGGGCGGGCTAGCGGGAAAGGAGCCAAAAACATTCAGTACTTC. This gives the protein CASRGRASGKGAKNIQYF.

This chain uses TRBV25-1 with TRBJ2-2; no clear D. Germline CDR1 is MGHDK and CDR2 is SYGVNS. Trimming cost V 1 base and J 1 base, with 10 bases left between them. The CDR3 sequence is 16 residues long. The CDR3 nucleotides read TGTGCCAGCAGTGAATCTTTGACGGGGAACACCGGGGAGCTGTTTTTT. Translated: CASSESLTGNTGELFF.

The chain employs TRBV5-1 and TRBJ1-6, with D possibly TRBD1 on 5 matching bases. This CDR3 contains 15 residues. V gave up 5 bases and J gave up 9 bases, with 18 bases separating them. The germline CDR1 and CDR2 sequences are SGHRS and YFSETQ. The CDR3 DNA reads TGCGCCAGCAGTCCCGCCCAGGGCCCTTCTTCACCCCTCCACTTT. It codes for CASSPAQGPSSPLHF.

This clone was counted between two and nine times. The chain has TRBV5-1 and TRBJ1-3; D might be TRBD1 (5 bases). Germline V gene data show CDR1 as SGHRS and CDR2 as YFSETQ. The CDR3 has 13 amino acids. Trimming took off 6 bases at V and 3 bases at J, with 10 bases between the two ends. The CDR3 here is CASNPGGGNTIYF. CDR3 in DNA: TGCGCCAGCAACCCGGGGGGTGGAAACACCATATATTTT.

The V gene is TRBV19, the J gene TRBJ2-3; a weak D match, TRBD2 (7 bases). The germline V gene has CDR1 LNHDA and CDR2 SQIVND (reference sequence). There are 14 residues in the CDR3. Between the trimmed V and J ends, which lost 4 bases and 4 bases, there was a span of 12 bases. The CDR3: CASSRRGGADTQYF. The CDR3 nucleotides are TGTGCCAGTAGTAGGAGGGGGGGGGCAGATACGCAGTATTTT.

This chain connects TRBV6-6 to TRBJ2-2; 7 bases are a match to TRBD2. This CDR3 spans 16 amino acids. Germline CDR1 MNHNY, CDR2 SVGAGI (reference sequence). The trim removed 2 bases at V and 5 bases at J, leaving 8 bases unmatched. CDR3 nucleotide sequence: TGTGCCAGCAGTTACCCCCGGGACGGGGGGACCGGGGAGCTGTTTTTT. This encodes CASSYPRDGGTGELFF.

The chain employs TRBV19 and TRBJ1-2; 7 positions agree with TRBD1. The CDR3 has 14 amino acids. Per the germline V gene, CDR1 is LNHDA and CDR2 is SQIVND (reference sequence). V lost 8 bases and J lost 4; bases outside the gene matches: 10. The CDR3 region is CASAHTGVAYGYTF. In nucleotides, the CDR3 is TGTGCCAGTGCCCATACAGGGGTGGCCTATGGCTACACCTTC.

This clone came up once. The chain carries TRBV6-9 and TRBJ1-6; 9 bases are shared with TRBD1. J gave up 4 bases and V 5 bases, and 6 bases lay outside the gene matches. Germline V gene lookup returns CDR1 MNHGY and CDR2 SVAAGI. The length of the CDR3 is 16 residues. The CDR3 protein is CASSLSGTGYNSPLHF. The CDR3, as DNA: TGTGCCAGCAGTCTCTCCGGGACAGGGTATAATTCACCCCTCCACTTT.

The rearrangement uses TRBV23-1 and TRBJ2-7; D is perhaps TRBD1 (6 bases). TRBV23-1 has ORF status, its function being uncertain. V was pared by 4 bases and J by 0 bases, with 10 bases between. The CDR3 loop spans 14 amino acids. CDR3 sequence (DNA): TGCGCCAGCAGTCGGAGGACAGCCTCCTACGAGCAGTACTTC. It specifies CASSRRTASYEQYF.

V usage is TRBV6-5 and J usage is TRBJ2-7; TRBD1 agrees at 8 bases. V trimming: 6 bases; J trimming: 3 bases; junction bases outside the gene matches: 10. This CDR3 is 15 amino acids long. CDR1 is MNHEY, CDR2 SVGAGI, per germline. CDR3 protein: CASRYRDRLNYEQYF. The DNA of the CDR3 is TGTGCCAGCAGGTATCGGGACAGGCTGAACTACGAGCAGTACTTC.

The chain couples TRBV29-1 to TRBJ1-2; 7 bases are shared with TRBD1. Losses at the gene ends were 4 bases for V and 12 bases for J; bases not matched to a gene: 11. Per the germline V gene, CDR1 is SQVTM and CDR2 is ANQGSEA. There are 12 residues in the CDR3. As DNA, the CDR3 is TGCAGCGTTGGAGCCACAGGGGAGGTCCACACCTTC. Protein product: CSVGATGEVHTF.

The chain combines TRBV1 with TRBJ1-2. TRBV1 is shown as a pseudogene. The CDR3 covers 13 residues. CDR3 nucleotides: TGCACCAGCAGTCATTTTCGGGTTTATGGCTACACCTTC. It translates to CTSSHFRVYGYTF.

This clone has more than one count but fewer than ten. The rearrangement joins TRBV5-1 to TRBJ1-6, with unresolved D. Trimming took 0 bases from V and 4 from J, leaving 14 bases between them. The CDR3 loop spans 17 amino acids. The V gene's germline CDR1 is SGHRS and CDR2 YFSETQ. CDR3 nucleotide sequence: TGCGCCAGCAGCTTGGCCACGGTTGTACGGTATAATTCACCCCTCCACTTT. It is translated as CASSLATVVRYNSPLHF. The entire variable domain, with the rest obtained from reference TRBV5-1 and TRBJ1-6, is as follows: KAGVTQTPRYLIKTRGQQVTLSCSPISGHRSVSWYQQTPGQGLQFLFEYFSETQRNKGNFPGRFSGRQFSNSRSEMNVSTLELGDSALYLCASSLATVVRYNSPLHFGNGTRLTVT.

The chain joins TRBV7-9 to TRBJ2-3; 7 bases map to TRBD2. The CDR3 is made up of 14 amino acids. Germline loops: CDR1 SEHNR, CDR2 FQNEAQ (reference sequence). V gave up 8 bases and J gave up 0 bases; unmatched junction bases: 5. This CDR3 is CASLSGGSTDTQYF. CDR3 DNA: TGTGCCAGCTTGTCCGGGGGGAGCACAGATACGCAGTATTTT.